This entry concerns a single T cell receptor beta chain. Its antigen remains unidentified. Base qualities are not at hand, and no much larger clone is one base apart. The sample originates from a study of blood T cell repertoires in COVID-19 (dated by TCRdb to about 2020). Turning to the overall study: The collaborator samples originated in the United States, Italy and Spain and spanned the acute and convalescent phases of COVID-19. The material from the prospective study consisted of cDNA or gDNA derived from T cells, B-cell-depleted T cells, or PBMCs. A de-identified subject ID, COVID-19 status, age in years and sex were almost always included in the sample metadata. The samples were drawn from two sources: the first 160 participants of the ongoing ImmuneRACE study, and 950 to 1,500 subjects contributed by 6 global collaborators. Subjects who had been exposed to COVID-19, were actively infected with it, or had recovered from it provided the deeply sampled blood TCRbeta repertoires that made up the dataset. The repertoires were made available in a free public database intended to serve as a resource for research on the immune response to SARS-CoV-2. Where available, HLA class I and class II types were taken from metadata supplied by the sample provider and were not determined by assay-based typing. Beyond this particular receptor, the publication reports: The amount of clinical and demographic metadata varied by source and participant and was provided uncurated.

Collaborating institutions collected whole blood in K2EDTA tubes following their own protocols. Collaborator samples were shipped for TCRbeta analysis as frozen whole blood, isolated PBMCs, or DNA extracted from either sample type. The junction carries 10 bases between V and J, which are trimmed by 4 bases and 8 bases respectively. The CDR3 has 13 amino acids, counting the end cysteine and phenylalanine. Just CDR3 DNA is preserved here, 39 bases in frame from base 1. CDR1 and CDR2, looked up from the germline V gene, are SGDLS and YYNGEE. The immunoSEQ Assay, a bias-controlled multiplex PCR, was used to amplify TCRbeta CDR3 regions from genomic DNA. As for the original processing: Nucleated cell counts per sample were estimated from amplification of reference gene primers within the assay. To quantify the absolute abundance of each unique TCRbeta CDR3 rearrangement, sequence reads were collapsed and filtered. For each sample, productive Simpson clonality was calculated as the square root of Simpson's diversity index over productive rearrangements. TCRdb mirrors the immuneACCESS table, restricted to in-frame sequences. Some clones are absent from its copies; in checked studies, under half trace to an unresolved V gene, and the reason for the others is unknown. V, J and clone size derive from that table, while D and trimming were established from the DNA sequence. The sample table records 62,000 or so clones; more than 80% of these occur just once. The ten largest clones represent approximately 2.7% of the sample.

The chain is assembled from TRBV9 and TRBJ1-6; the best D guess is TRBD1, with 5 bases matching. This clonotype was obtained from a man aged 50-59 years with acute or convalescent COVID-19. Specimen: peripheral blood. The CDR3 has the sequence CASSPRGDSPLHF. The DNA sequence is given as TGTGCCAGCAGCCCCCGGGGGGATTCACCCCTCCACTTT.